This paragraph covers one TCR beta chain sequence. Authors' data handling: Cell counts per sample came from amplifying reference gene primers. Libraries were prepared by immunoSEQ multiplex PCR; TCRdb keeps only in-frame clonotypes and omits some of them. Clone size and the V and J calls come from that table; the DNA yielded D and trimming. This sample carries a few hundred thousand clones, about 90% of them seen once, and the ten largest clones take 1.3% to 1.5%. The data are from a study of blood T cell repertoires in COVID-19. Germline CDR1 and CDR2: MRHNA and SNTAGT. The CDR3 covers 21 residues. V lost 0 bases and J 4 bases, leaving 27 bases between the germline ends.

Sequenced: peripheral blood. The chain combines TRBV6-4 with TRBJ1-4; weak D call: TRBD1 (6 bases). The TCR sequence derives from a man at least 80 years old with acute or convalescent COVID-19. CDR3 sequence reads: CASSDSEVILGAKEVNEKLFF. The CDR3 DNA reads as TGTGCCAGCAGTGACTCTGAAGTAATTTTGGGGGCAAAGGAGGTTAATGAAAAACTGTTTTTT.